The 25 T cell receptor beta chains given below trace back to one sample, sequenced in a study of T cell clusters in autoimmune cytopenias. Roughly 40,000 genome equivalents of blood DNA were amplified for TRB. One tube held mixed TRB-A and TRB-B primer pools for touch-down PCR. TCRdb reworked the multiplex PCR reads into one entry per CDR3 protein, no DNA. Recorded for this sample: about 560 distinct CDR3 sequences. Input material: peripheral blood. The source of these receptors is a human donor with an autoimmune cytopenia or autoimmune hepatitis (not recorded which).

This sequence joins TRBV5-4 and TRBJ2-5; TCRdb names TRBD2, which stays unverified in the absence of DNA. CDR3 length: 15 residues. In germline, CDR1 is SGHNT, CDR2 YYREEE (reference sequence). Here the CDR3 reads CASSLVLAGTETQYF.

This clonotype counts as medium-sized (0.01 to 0.1%) by frequency. The chain has TRBV20-1 and TRBJ2-1; the D gene TCRdb calls, TRBD1, cannot be checked with no DNA. The germline V gene has CDR1 DFQATT and CDR2 SNEGSKA (reference sequence). The length of the CDR3 is 14 residues. The CDR3 is CSAPLTQGKNEQFF.

The chain joins TRBV18 to TRBJ2-2; lacking DNA, the TRBD1 call made by TCRdb goes unchecked. Germline V CDR1 and CDR2: KGHSH, LQKENI. This CDR3 is built from 15 residues. The CDR3 loop reads CASSPRPGSTGELFF.

This clonotype shows up as large by frequency. CDR3 in amino acids: CASSLDRDRNEQFF. The chain is built from TRBV27 and TRBJ2-1; with no DNA, the TCRdb D assignment of TRBD1 cannot be verified. Germline V gene lookup returns CDR1 MNHEY and CDR2 SMNVEV (reference sequence). CDR3 length: 14 amino acids.

V is TRBV19 and J is TRBJ1-5; without DNA, the TCRdb call of TRBD1 cannot be checked. CDR1 LNHDA and CDR2 SQIVND come from the germline V gene (reference sequence). There are 15 residues in the CDR3. CDR3 sequence reads: CASSIGYRGNQPQHF.

The chain uses TRBV4-1 and TRBJ2-6. The CDR3 is 15 residues long. Germline loops: CDR1 MGHRA, CDR2 YSYEKL. The CDR3 here is CASSQGNSGANVLTF.

The chain links TRBV5-1 to TRBJ1-1; TCRdb's D call of TRBD1 is untestable without DNA. Germline CDR1 and CDR2: SGHRS and YFSETQ. There are 16 residues in the CDR3. The CDR3: CASSLVGGTVNTEAFF.

The CDR3 here is CASSKGGPTGWVAYEQYF. The V call is TRBV21-1, the J call TRBJ2-7; the D gene TCRdb calls, TRBD1, cannot be checked with no DNA. TRBV21-1 is a pseudogene locus. The CDR3 consists of 18 residues.

The chain couples TRBV20-1 to TRBJ2-3; TCRdb selects TRBD2, and the lack of DNA leaves this call unchecked. The CDR3 extends over 17 amino acids. Germline assignment: CDR1 DFQATT and CDR2 SNEGSKA (reference sequence). The CDR3 loop reads CSARDPRGAGVTDTQYF.

The V call is TRBV29-1, the J call TRBJ1-2; the TCRdb call, TRBD1, lacks DNA for checking. Germline V gene data show CDR1 as SQVTM and CDR2 as ANQGSEA. CDR3 length: 13 amino acids. Here the CDR3 reads CSVGQGAIYGYTF.

Frequency places this clonotype as medium-sized (0.01 to 0.1%). The chain uses TRBV29-1 and TRBJ2-1; TCRdb outputs TRBD2, but without DNA this stays unchecked. The CDR3 totals 16 residues. Germline V CDR1 and CDR2: SQVTM, ANQGSEA. CDR3 sequence reads: CSVRDYGASGSSEQFF.

The CDR3 here is CASREQVASRGYTF. The gene calls are TRBV19 and TRBJ1-2; TCRdb names TRBD1, which stays unverified in the absence of DNA. The germline V gene encodes CDR1 LNHDA and CDR2 SQIVND (reference sequence). This CDR3 has 14 amino acids.

This clonotype is medium-sized by frequency. This chain joins TRBV20-1 and TRBJ2-1; the D gene TCRdb calls, TRBD2, cannot be checked with no DNA. Germline CDR1 DFQATT, CDR2 SNEGSKA (reference sequence). The CDR3 has 16 amino acids. CDR3: CSAAQGGGSSYNEQFF.

This clonotype is deemed medium-sized by its frequency. V usage is TRBV27 and J usage is TRBJ2-1; TCRdb calls TRBD2, which cannot be checked without DNA. Per the germline V gene, CDR1 is MNHEY and CDR2 is SMNVEV (reference sequence). This CDR3 has 16 amino acids. The CDR3 here is CASSTGLAAAIDEQFF.

This clonotype is called medium-sized based on its frequency. The chain combines TRBV6-1 with TRBJ2-4; TCRdb gives TRBD2 as the D gene, but with no DNA this cannot be confirmed. The germline CDR1 and CDR2 sequences are MNHNS and SASEGT. The CDR3 is 16 amino acids. The CDR3 here is CATLSGRAVDKNIQYF.

Considering frequency, this clonotype is medium-sized. The chain is built from TRBV29-1 and TRBJ2-3. The germline CDR1 and CDR2 sequences are SQVTM and ANQGSEA. This CDR3 has 11 amino acids. This CDR3 reads CSVEPTDTQYF.

In terms of frequency, this clonotype is medium-sized. This chain links TRBV6-5 with TRBJ2-6; TCRdb names TRBD2, which stays unverified in the absence of DNA. The CDR3 contains 18 residues. Per the germline V gene, CDR1 is MNHEY and CDR2 is SVGAGI. The CDR3 protein is CASSTSRREGSGANVLTF.

The chain couples TRBV15 to TRBJ2-1; there is no DNA to check the TCRdb D call of TRBD2. From germline, CDR1 is LNHNV and CDR2 YYDKDF (reference sequence). This CDR3 has 12 residues. CDR3 loop: CVTSSTSGSQFF.

This clonotype counts as medium-sized by frequency. The rearrangement uses TRBV7-9 and TRBJ2-2. The CDR3 totals 13 residues. Per germline, CDR1 SEHNR and CDR2 FQNEAQ (reference sequence). CDR3 in amino acids: CATRTQNTGELFF.

This clonotype shows up as medium-sized by frequency. This chain links TRBV7-9 with TRBJ2-2. CDR3 length equals 15 residues. In germline, CDR1 is SEHNR, CDR2 FQNEAQ (reference sequence). This chain's CDR3 is CASYLGQPNTGELFF.

This clonotype is called medium-sized based on its frequency. The rearrangement uses TRBV4-1 and TRBJ2-5; the D gene TCRdb calls, TRBD2, cannot be checked with no DNA. The CDR3 spans 16 residues. The germline V gene has CDR1 MGHRA and CDR2 YSYEKL. This CDR3 is CASSPFLAGEGETQYF.

This clonotype is medium-sized by frequency. This sequence joins TRBV7-2 and TRBJ2-5; TCRdb designates TRBD2, a call that cannot be tested without DNA. CDR1 and CDR2 from the germline V gene are SGHTA and FQGNSA. This CDR3 has 13 amino acids. The CDR3 here is CASSPRREETQYF.

This clonotype counts as medium-sized by frequency. The chain carries TRBV15 and TRBJ2-7; no DNA is available, so the TRBD1 call from TCRdb remains unchecked. The CDR3 is 13 amino acids. Germline V gene sequence: CDR1 LNHNV, CDR2 YYDKDF (reference sequence). CDR3 region: CATSGGHNYEQYF. The whole variable domain, filled in from reference TRBV15 and TRBJ2-7, reads DAMVIQNPRYQVTQFGKPVTLSCSQTLNHNVMYWYQQKSSQAPKLLFHYYDKDFNNEADTPDNFQSRRPNTSFCFLDIRSPGLGDTAMYLCATSGGHNYEQYFGPGTRLTVT.

The chain couples TRBV7-8 to TRBJ1-6. The CDR3 runs to 15 residues. Germline CDR1 reads SGHVS; CDR2 reads FQNEAQ. The chain's CDR3 is CASILGSSYNSPLHF. Supplemented by reference TRBV7-8 and TRBJ1-6, the full variable domain reads GAGVSQSPRYKVAKRGQDVALRCDPISGHVSLFWYQQALGQGPEFLTYFQNEAQLDKSGLPSDRFFAERPEGSVSTLKIQRTQQEDSAVYLCASILGSSYNSPLHFGNGTRLTVT.

Measured by frequency, this clonotype is large (0.1 to 1%). The CDR3 sequence is CSARGEVAGGTTDTQYF. The rearrangement links TRBV20-1 to TRBJ2-3; TCRdb designates TRBD2, a call that cannot be tested without DNA. CDR1 is DFQATT and CDR2 is SNEGSKA in the germline V gene (reference sequence). This CDR3 spans 17 amino acids.